The 19 T cell receptor beta chains reported below all come from one sample, sequenced in a study of response to subunit inactivated influenza vaccine. One entry per CDR3 protein results from TCRdb running MiXCR on the RT-PCR reads. Of a few hundred thousand distinct CDR3 sequences listed, approximately 7.3% are singletons. The sequences come from PBMCs from blood, collected less than 30 months after vaccination. Source of these receptors: a man between 50 and 69 years old who received an inactivated influenza vaccine.

This clonotype was seen only a few times. The chain has TRBV11-2 and TRBJ2-7, with 7 positions matching TRBD1. J gave up 0 bases and V 4 bases, and 12 bases lay outside the gene matches. Germline V lookup: CDR1 SGHAT, CDR2 FQNNGV. This CDR3 has 17 residues. CDR3 amino acids: CASSSPGQRVLSYEQYF. CDR3 nucleotides: TGTGCCAGCAGCTCTCCGGGACAGAGGGTCCTCTCCTACGAGCAGTACTTC.

This clonotype is a singleton in its sample. CDR3 amino acids: CATRGGGGYGYTF. CDR3 nucleotides: TGTGCCACCAGAGGGGGCGGCGGCTATGGCTACACCTTC. The chain recombines TRBV6-1 with TRBJ1-2; 7 bases agree with TRBD1. The V gene end was trimmed by 10 bases and the J gene end by 4 bases; junction bases not matched to a gene: 9. From germline, CDR1 is MNHNS and CDR2 SASEGT. The CDR3 totals 13 residues.

This clonotype appeared many times. The chain couples TRBV10-3 to TRBJ1-3, with TRBD1 matching over 9 bases. The CDR3 has 14 amino acids. Unmatched junction bases numbered 4, after V lost 6 bases and J lost 4 bases. Germline CDR1 is ENHRY and CDR2 is SYGVKD. CDR3 nucleotides: TGTGCCATCAGAGGACAGGGGTTGGGAAACACCATATATTTT. The encoded protein is CAIRGQGLGNTIYF.

This clonotype was picked up many times. The chain is built from TRBV7-9 and TRBJ1-6, with D possibly being TRBD1 (5 bases). CDR3 length: 13 amino acids. Trimming cost V 1 base and J 7 bases, with 5 bases left between them. Germline V gene data show CDR1 as SEHNR and CDR2 as FQNEAQ (reference sequence). The chain's CDR3 is CASSLEGNSPLHF. As DNA, the CDR3 is TGTGCCAGCAGCTTAGAGGGGAATTCACCCCTCCACTTT.

The chain carries TRBV4-2 and TRBJ2-1; D ambiguous. Between the trimmed V and J ends, which lost 1 base and 6 bases, there was a span of 10 bases. Germline assignment: CDR1 LGHNA and CDR2 YNFKEQ. The CDR3 contains 14 residues. The CDR3 nucleotides read TGTGCCAGCAGCCAAGTGCTAGTCGGCAATGAGCAGTTCTTC. It codes for CASSQVLVGNEQFF.

The chain is built from TRBV7-2 and TRBJ2-5, with D perhaps TRBD2 (6 bases). V gave up 3 bases and J gave up 2 bases, with 10 bases separating them. The V gene's germline CDR1 is SGHTA and CDR2 FQGNSA. This CDR3 has 14 amino acids. For the CDR3, the DNA is TGTGCCAGCAGCTTCGGACTACCACAAGAGACCCAGTACTTC. Translated: CASSFGLPQETQYF.

This clonotype was seen a few times. The rearrangement joins TRBV7-8 to TRBJ2-1; D may be TRBD1 or TRBD2 (5 bases each). Trimming stripped 8 bases from V and 6 bases from J, with 26 bases between. CDR1 and CDR2 (germline): SGHVS, FQNEAQ. The length of the CDR3 is 17 residues. CDR3 DNA sequence: TGTGCCAGCTCCTGGGGGAGCGGCCTTCTCAAGGGCAATGAGCAGTTCTTC. Amino acids: CASSWGSGLLKGNEQFF.

The V gene is TRBV15, the J gene TRBJ2-1, with TRBD2 matching 8 bases. Per the germline V gene, CDR1 is LNHNV and CDR2 is YYDKDF (reference sequence). J lost 4 bases, V lost 3 bases, and 11 bases had no gene match. This CDR3 has 17 residues. This chain's CDR3 is CATSSPTSGYLYNEQFF. CDR3 nucleotides: TGTGCCACCAGCAGTCCAACTAGCGGCTATCTTTACAATGAGCAGTTCTTC. Full variable domain (outside the CDR3, taken from reference TRBV15 and TRBJ2-1): DAMVIQNPRYQVTQFGKPVTLSCSQTLNHNVMYWYQQKSSQAPKLLFHYYDKDFNNEADTPDNFQSRRPNTSFCFLDIRSPGLGDTAMYLCATSSPTSGYLYNEQFFGPGTRLTVL.

This clonotype showed up just a few times. This rearrangement joins TRBV4-2 to TRBJ2-2; D ambiguous. The CDR3 spans 14 residues. Trimming stripped 1 base from V and 6 bases from J, with 9 bases between. CDR1 LGHNA and CDR2 YNFKEQ come from the germline V gene. The CDR3 bases are TGTGCCAGCAGCCAAGCCGAGTGGGCCGGGGAGCTGTTTTTT. Encoded protein: CASSQAEWAGELFF.

The table lists this clonotype with a few counts. This rearrangement joins TRBV12-3 or TRBV12-4 to TRBJ1-1, with D uncertain. CDR3 length equals 13 residues. V was shortened by 4 bases and J by 3 bases, with 9 bases between the two germline ends. The CDR3 loop reads CASSSWGDTEAFF. The CDR3 DNA reads TGTGCCAGCAGTTCTTGGGGTGACACTGAAGCTTTCTTT.

This clonotype was found a few times. V and J are TRBV12-3 or TRBV12-4 and TRBJ2-2, with D unresolved. This CDR3 spans 11 amino acids. V lost 7 bases, J lost 4 bases, and 4 bases lay in between. Here the CDR3 DNA reads TGTGCCAGCATCCTCACCGGGGAGCTGTTTTTT. Translating gives CASILTGELFF.

This clonotype was detected ten times or more. This chain joins TRBV7-3 and TRBJ1-1, with no clear D. This CDR3 contains 13 residues. Germline CDR1 is SGHTA and CDR2 is FQGTGA. V was shortened by 0 bases and J by 6 bases, with 8 bases between the two germline ends. As DNA, the CDR3 is TGTGCCAGCAGCTTAACTGGAGTCTCTGAAGCTTTCTTT. Protein product: CASSLTGVSEAFF.

Only a few counts were recorded for this clonotype. V gene TRBV6-5 combines with J gene TRBJ2-3, with 8 bases matching TRBD2. This CDR3 is built from 17 residues. The J segment lost 3 bases and the V segment lost 2 bases, leaving 10 bases of the junction unmatched. Germline CDR1 MNHEY, CDR2 SVGAGI. DNA of the CDR3: TGTGCCAGCAGTTACACCCGCGGGGGGCTTGGGACAGATACGCAGTATTTT. Its protein product is CASSYTRGGLGTDTQYF.

In its sample, this clonotype was seen many times. Relative to the germline gene, one junction end is altered; a read error may explain this. V is TRBV5-1 and J is TRBJ2-1, with D perhaps matching TRBD1 (6 bases). Germline V lookup: CDR1 SGHRS, CDR2 YFSETQ. The CDR3 contains 15 residues. CDR3 sequence reads: CASSLQGSSYNEQFF. The CDR3 coding sequence is TGTGCCAGCAGCTTACAGGGTAGCTCCTACAATGAGCAGTTCTTC.

This clonotype occurred many times. The rearrangement links TRBV7-9 to TRBJ1-1; weak D call: TRBD1 (6 bases). CDR3 size: 13 residues. V lost 3 bases to trimming and J lost 4 bases, with 9 bases between them. The germline V gene encodes CDR1 SEHNR and CDR2 FQNEAQ (reference sequence). The CDR3 region is CASSFGQTTEAFF. The DNA for the CDR3 is TGTGCCAGCAGCTTTGGACAGACCACTGAAGCTTTCTTT.

The chain combines TRBV29-1 with TRBJ2-7; 7 bases align to TRBD2. The germline CDR1 and CDR2 sequences are SQVTM and ANQGSEA. V shed 4 bases, J shed 2 bases, and the junction held 23 bases outside the gene matches. This CDR3 has 19 residues. Here the CDR3 reads CSVVPKQEIGGRGAYEQYF. The CDR3 DNA sequence: TGCAGCGTTGTTCCCAAACAGGAAATTGGCGGGAGAGGGGCCTACGAGCAGTACTTC.

This clonotype was seen only a few times. The V call is TRBV6-5, the J call TRBJ2-7; TRBD1 matches 10 bases. Germline CDR1 is MNHEY and CDR2 is SVGAGI. There are 14 residues in the CDR3. The junction had 7 bases not matched to a gene; V was cut back by 5 bases and J by 6 bases. The CDR3 region is CASSNLRTGGEQYF. For the CDR3, the DNA is TGTGCCAGCAGTAACCTTAGGACAGGGGGCGAGCAGTACTTC.

V is TRBV9 and J is TRBJ2-3, with TRBD2 identical over 10 bases. Germline V gene sequence: CDR1 SGDLS, CDR2 YYNGEE. CDR3 length equals 16 residues. With V trimmed by 0 bases and J by 5 bases, 6 bases remained unmatched. This CDR3 reads CASSVGPSGGGDTQYF. CDR3 bases: TGTGCCAGCAGCGTAGGGCCCAGCGGGGGGGGAGATACGCAGTATTTT.

This clonotype has ten or more counts. The V call is TRBV20-1, the J call TRBJ2-3; 7 bases agree with TRBD2. Trimming took 6 bases from V and 0 from J; bases not matched to a gene: 6. The CDR3 loop spans 14 amino acids. CDR1 and CDR2 from the germline V gene are DFQATT and SNEGSKA (reference sequence). The CDR3 loop is CSANRGGSTDTQYF. Written as DNA, the CDR3 is TGCAGTGCAAACCGCGGGGGAAGCACAGATACGCAGTATTTT.